Listed here is a single TCR beta chain. Antigen specificity is unknown. This sample is part of a study of post-analysis software for immune sequencing data. Findings and limits, study-wide: Samples sharing a preparation batch grouped tightly together when assessed by F measure. In patients, about 5 TRBV segments were more frequent than in controls, with TRBV5-6, TRBV5-1 and TRBV20-1 among them.

The CDR3 runs to 14 residues. Trimming at V came to 0 bases and at J to 13 bases, leaving 8 bases not matched to a gene. The germline V gene encodes CDR1 MNHNY and CDR2 SVGAGI (reference sequence). cDNA libraries for TCR beta contained unique molecular identifiers. TCRdb passed the PCR reads through MiXCR, listing each CDR3 protein once. The sample has hundreds of thousands of distinct CDR3 sequences, about 60% seen once. V usage is TRBV6-6 and J usage is TRBJ2-4, with 8 bases identical to TRBD1. This clonotype originated in a girl aged 2 to 9 with multiple sclerosis. Material: blood. The CDR3 is CASSYSQGAREQYF. The CDR3 DNA sequence: TGTGCCAGCAGTTACTCGCAGGGGGCTAGGGAGCAGTACTTC.